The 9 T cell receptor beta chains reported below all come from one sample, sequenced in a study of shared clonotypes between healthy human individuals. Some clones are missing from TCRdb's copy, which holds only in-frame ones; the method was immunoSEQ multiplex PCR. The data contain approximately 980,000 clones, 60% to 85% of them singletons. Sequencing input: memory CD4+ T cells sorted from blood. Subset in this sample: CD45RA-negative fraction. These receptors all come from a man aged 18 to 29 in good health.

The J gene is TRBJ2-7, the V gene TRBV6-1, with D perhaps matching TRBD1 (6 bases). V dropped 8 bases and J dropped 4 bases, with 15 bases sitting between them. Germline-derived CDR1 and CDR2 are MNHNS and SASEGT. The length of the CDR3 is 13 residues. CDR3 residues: CASLQGSPYEQYF. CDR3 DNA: TGTGCCAGCTTACAGGGCAGCCCATACGAGCAGTACTTC.

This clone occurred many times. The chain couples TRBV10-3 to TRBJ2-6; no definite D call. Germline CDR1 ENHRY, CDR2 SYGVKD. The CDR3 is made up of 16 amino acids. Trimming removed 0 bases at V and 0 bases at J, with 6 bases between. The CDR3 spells CAISESADSGANVLTF. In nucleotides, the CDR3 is TGTGCCATCAGTGAGTCTGCTGACTCTGGGGCCAACGTCCTGACTTTC.

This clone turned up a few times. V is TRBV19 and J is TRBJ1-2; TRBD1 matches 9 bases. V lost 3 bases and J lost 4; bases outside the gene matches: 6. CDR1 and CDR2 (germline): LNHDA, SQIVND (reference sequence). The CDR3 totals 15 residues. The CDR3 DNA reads TGTGCCAGTAGTATCCAACCGGGACAGGGCTATGGCTACACCTTC. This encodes CASSIQPGQGYGYTF.

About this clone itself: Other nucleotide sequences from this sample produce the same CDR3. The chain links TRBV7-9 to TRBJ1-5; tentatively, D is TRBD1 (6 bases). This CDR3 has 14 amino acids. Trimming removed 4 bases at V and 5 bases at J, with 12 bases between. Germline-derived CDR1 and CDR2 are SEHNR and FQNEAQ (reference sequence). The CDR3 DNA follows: TGTGCCAGCAGCTCCGACAGGTCGGATCAGCCCCAGCATTTT. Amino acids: CASSSDRSDQPQHF.

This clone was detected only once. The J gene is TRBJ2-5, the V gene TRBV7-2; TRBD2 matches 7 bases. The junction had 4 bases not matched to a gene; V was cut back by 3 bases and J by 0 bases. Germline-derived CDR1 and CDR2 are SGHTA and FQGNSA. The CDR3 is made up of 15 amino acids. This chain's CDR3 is CASSLAAGYQETQYF. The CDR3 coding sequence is TGTGCCAGCAGCTTGGCAGCGGGGTACCAAGAGACCCAGTACTTC.

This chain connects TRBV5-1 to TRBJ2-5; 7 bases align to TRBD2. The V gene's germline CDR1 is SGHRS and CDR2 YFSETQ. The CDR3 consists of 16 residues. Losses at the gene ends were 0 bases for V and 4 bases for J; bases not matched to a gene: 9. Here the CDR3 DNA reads TGCGCCAGCAGCTTGGCCGGGGGTAGCGGGCTAGAGACCCAGTACTTC. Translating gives CASSLAGGSGLETQYF. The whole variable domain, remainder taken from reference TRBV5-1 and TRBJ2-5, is KAGVTQTPRYLIKTRGQQVTLSCSPISGHRSVSWYQQTPGQGLQFLFEYFSETQRNKGNFPGRFSGRQFSNSRSEMNVSTLELGDSALYLCASSLAGGSGLETQYFGPGTRLLVL.

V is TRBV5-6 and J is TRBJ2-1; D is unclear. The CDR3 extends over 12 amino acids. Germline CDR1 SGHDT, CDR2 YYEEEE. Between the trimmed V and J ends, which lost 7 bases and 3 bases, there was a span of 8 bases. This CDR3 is CASEVRYNEQFF. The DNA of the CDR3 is TGTGCCAGCGAAGTACGCTACAATGAGCAGTTCTTC.

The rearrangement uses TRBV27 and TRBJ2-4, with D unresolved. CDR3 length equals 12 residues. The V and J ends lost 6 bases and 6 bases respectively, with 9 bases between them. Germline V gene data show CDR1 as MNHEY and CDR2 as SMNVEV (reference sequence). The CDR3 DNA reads TGTGCCAGCAGAACCGGGCTAAACATTCAGTACTTC. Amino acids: CASRTGLNIQYF.

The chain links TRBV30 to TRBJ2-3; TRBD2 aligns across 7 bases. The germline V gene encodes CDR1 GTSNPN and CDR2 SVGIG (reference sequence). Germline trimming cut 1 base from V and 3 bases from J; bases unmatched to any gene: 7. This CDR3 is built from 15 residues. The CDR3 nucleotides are TGTGCCTGGAGTGGTCTGCGGGAGTTTACAGATACGCAGTATTTT. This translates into CAWSGLREFTDTQYF.